The 17 T cell receptor beta chains listed next were all sequenced from one sample in a study of blood T cell repertoires in COVID-19. TCRdb's copy holds only in-frame clones and misses some; the assay was immunoSEQ multiplex PCR. The sample contains under 30,000 clones, approximately 80% of which appear only once. Sequencing input: peripheral blood. The receptors derive from a human donor in a cohort sampled during active COVID-19.

The V and J genes are TRBV7-9 and TRBJ2-3; 8 bases fit TRBD1. The CDR3 loop spans 16 amino acids. Germline V gene sequence: CDR1 SEHNR, CDR2 FQNEAQ (reference sequence). The V and J ends lost 9 bases and 6 bases, in that order; junction bases with no gene match: 17. The DNA for the CDR3 is TGTGCCAGTCCCGCAACGGGACAGGCAACGGGGGATACGCAGTATTTT. Protein: CASPATGQATGDTQYF. Based on the CDR3 plus reference TRBV7-9 and TRBJ2-3, the full variable domain is DTGVSQNPRHKITKRGQNVTFRCDPISEHNRLYWYRQTLGQGPEFLTYFQNEAQLEKSRLLSDRFSAERPKGSFSTLEIQRTEQGDSAMYLCASPATGQATGDTQYFGPGTRLTVL.

In its sample, this clone was seen a few times. This chain joins TRBV4-2 and TRBJ2-1; TRBD1 might be the D (6 bases). The germline V and J ends were trimmed by 0 bases and 5 bases, with 26 bases remaining between them. CDR3 length: 20 amino acids. The germline V gene encodes CDR1 LGHNA and CDR2 YNFKEQ. As DNA, the CDR3 is TGTGCCAGCAGCCAAGATGGAACCGAACTACAGGGTGGCCAAAACAATGAGCAGTTCTTC. It encodes CASSQDGTELQGGQNNEQFF.

The chain recombines TRBV6-6 with TRBJ1-4; TRBD1 might be the D (6 bases). The V and J ends lost 2 bases and 6 bases respectively, with 13 bases between them. CDR1 and CDR2 from the germline V gene are MNHNY and SVGAGI (reference sequence). The CDR3 sequence is 15 residues long. The CDR3 here is CASSYLLNRDEKLFF. CDR3 DNA: TGTGCCAGCAGTTACCTCCTTAACAGGGATGAAAAACTGTTTTTT.

Only a few counts were recorded for this clone. The rearrangement joins TRBV12-5 to TRBJ2-5; D not certain. V gave up 8 bases and J gave up 2 bases, with 6 bases separating them. Germline CDR1 is LGHNT and CDR2 is FRNRAP. This CDR3 spans 11 amino acids. The CDR3 nucleotides are TGTGCTAGTTCCAGACAAGAGACCCAGTACTTC. Amino acids: CASSRQETQYF.

This rearrangement joins TRBV13 to TRBJ2-7, with D possibly matching TRBD2 (5 bases). Per the germline V gene, CDR1 is PRHDT and CDR2 is FYEKMQ (reference sequence). The V gene lost 1 base and the J gene lost 6 bases, with 7 bases spanning the gap. This CDR3 is built from 12 residues. The CDR3 bases are TGTGCCAGCAGCTTAGATGGAGGCGAGCAGTACTTC. This encodes CASSLDGGEQYF.

The gene calls are TRBV5-6 and TRBJ1-2, with 8 bases that match TRBD1. Germline V gene data show CDR1 as SGHDT and CDR2 as YYEEEE. Unmatched junction bases numbered 1, after V lost 3 bases and J lost 3 bases. CDR3 length: 13 amino acids. CDR3 residues: CASSSTGDYGYTF. In nucleotides, the CDR3 is TGTGCCAGCAGCTCGACAGGGGACTATGGCTACACCTTC.

This clone has just a few counts. A junction end diverges from the germline sequence, so it may reflect a read error. The chain couples TRBV5-1 to TRBJ2-7; D possibly corresponds to TRBD1 (6 bases). The germline V gene encodes CDR1 SGHRS and CDR2 YFSETQ. There are 14 residues in the CDR3. The CDR3 DNA sequence: TGCGCCAGCAGCTTTGGACAGATTTCCTCCGAGCAGTACTTC. This gives the protein CASSFGQISSEQYF. Based on the CDR3 plus reference TRBV5-1 and TRBJ2-7, the full variable domain is KAGVTQTPRYLIKTRGQQVTLSCSPISGHRSVSWYQQTPGQGLQFLFEYFSETQRNKGNFPGRFSGRQFSNSRSEMNVSTLELGDSALYLCASSFGQISSEQYFGPGTRLTVT.

J is TRBJ1-3 and V is TRBV3-1 (or the pseudogene TRBV3-2); maybe TRBD1 (5 bases). Germline CDR1 reads LGHDT; CDR2 reads YNNKEL (reference sequence). This CDR3 has 16 amino acids. Trimming shortened V by 3 bases and J by 0 bases, and 12 bases separated the two germline ends. The CDR3 region is CASSQGLTTSGNTIYF. CDR3 in DNA: TGTGCCAGCAGCCAGGGACTGACGACCTCTGGAAACACCATATATTTT.

The chain carries TRBV19 and TRBJ2-1; 14 bases are a match to TRBD2. Germline assignment: CDR1 LNHDA and CDR2 SQIVND (reference sequence). CDR3 size: 16 residues. J lost 5 bases, V lost 7 bases, and 7 bases had no gene match. The CDR3 spells CASMGLAGAPNNEQFF. The CDR3 DNA is TGTGCCAGTATGGGACTAGCGGGGGCCCCGAACAATGAGCAGTTCTTC.

This chain joins TRBV12-5 and TRBJ1-1, with 11 bases fitting TRBD1. This CDR3 is 17 amino acids long. Germline V gene sequence: CDR1 LGHNT, CDR2 FRNRAP. V trimming: 6 bases; J trimming: 5 bases; junction bases outside the gene matches: 14. CDR3 sequence: CASGSFGTGGVWTEAFF. As DNA, the CDR3 is TGTGCTAGTGGATCCTTCGGGACAGGGGGTGTCTGGACTGAAGCTTTCTTT.

The chain has TRBV7-8 and TRBJ2-1, with TRBD2 matching 11 bases. Germline assignment: CDR1 SGHVS and CDR2 FQNEAQ. The CDR3 loop spans 15 amino acids. Trimming at V came to 5 bases and at J to 4 bases, leaving 4 bases not matched to a gene. The CDR3 loop is CASSDGTSGYNEQFF. The CDR3 nucleotides are TGTGCCAGCAGCGACGGGACTAGCGGTTACAATGAGCAGTTCTTC.

J is TRBJ2-3 and V is TRBV3-1 (or the pseudogene TRBV3-2); TRBD2 matches at 11 bases. The CDR3 sequence is 15 residues long. In germline, CDR1 is LGHDT, CDR2 YNNKEL (reference sequence). J gave up 5 bases and V 3 bases, and 4 bases lay outside the gene matches. CDR3 nucleotides: TGTGCCAGCAGCCATGCCGGGACTAGCGGAGATACGCAGTATTTT. Its protein product is CASSHAGTSGDTQYF.

The chain carries TRBV5-6 and TRBJ2-7; the match to TRBD2 covers 9 bases. This CDR3 has 15 amino acids. Germline values: CDR1 SGHDT, CDR2 YYEEEE. V trimming: 5 bases; J trimming: 6 bases; junction bases outside the gene matches: 12. The CDR3 sequence is CASRSTSGYEFEQYF. The CDR3 DNA follows: TGTGCCAGCAGATCGACTAGCGGCTACGAATTCGAGCAGTACTTC.

The chain has TRBV19 and TRBJ2-1, with 12 bases fitting TRBD2. Trimming took 6 bases from V and 4 from J; bases not matched to a gene: 4. This CDR3 contains 15 residues. Germline V gene lookup returns CDR1 LNHDA and CDR2 SQIVND (reference sequence). The CDR3 DNA follows: TGTGCCAGTAGCCGACTAGCGGGAGAATACAATGAGCAGTTCTTC. Translated: CASSRLAGEYNEQFF.

This clone was recorded once. The chain combines TRBV27 with TRBJ1-6; 7 bases align to TRBD1. V was pared by 3 bases and J by 10 bases, with 6 bases of the junction left unmatched. CDR3 size: 14 residues. Germline CDR1 is MNHEY and CDR2 is SMNVEV (reference sequence). The CDR3 coding sequence is TGTGCCAGCAGTTTCACAGGGGCCGGGTCACCCCTCCACTTT. It yields the protein CASSFTGAGSPLHF.

The chain employs TRBV10-3 and TRBJ2-3; 9 bases are shared with TRBD2. Unmatched junction bases numbered 2, after V lost 5 bases and J lost 2 bases. This CDR3 is built from 14 residues. Germline values: CDR1 ENHRY, CDR2 SYGVKD. CDR3 sequence reads: CAISKREDTDTQYF. As DNA, the CDR3 is TGTGCCATCAGTAAGCGGGAGGACACAGATACGCAGTATTTT.

The chain links TRBV6-4 to TRBJ2-2; tentatively, D is TRBD1 (6 bases). V was cut by 5 bases and J by 4 bases, with 11 bases left in between. CDR1 is MRHNA, CDR2 SNTAGT, per germline. The CDR3 spans 14 residues. DNA for the CDR3: TGTGCCAGCAGTTCACAGGGTTCCACCGGGGAGCTGTTTTTT. It codes for CASSSQGSTGELFF.